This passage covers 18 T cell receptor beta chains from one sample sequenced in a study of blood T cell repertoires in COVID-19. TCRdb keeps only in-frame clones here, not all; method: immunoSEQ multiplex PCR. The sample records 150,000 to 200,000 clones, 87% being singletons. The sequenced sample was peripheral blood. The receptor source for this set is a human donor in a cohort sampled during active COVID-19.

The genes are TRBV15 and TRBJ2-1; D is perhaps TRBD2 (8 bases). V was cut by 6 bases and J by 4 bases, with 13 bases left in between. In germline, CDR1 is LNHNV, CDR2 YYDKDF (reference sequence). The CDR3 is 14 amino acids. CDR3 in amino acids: CATRRGDSYNEQFF. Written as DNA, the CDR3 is TGTGCCACCAGGCGGGGGGACAGTTACAATGAGCAGTTCTTC. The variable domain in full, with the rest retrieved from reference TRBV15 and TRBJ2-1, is DAMVIQNPRYQVTQFGKPVTLSCSQTLNHNVMYWYQQKSSQAPKLLFHYYDKDFNNEADTPDNFQSRRPNTSFCFLDIRSPGLGDTAMYLCATRRGDSYNEQFFGPGTRLTVL.

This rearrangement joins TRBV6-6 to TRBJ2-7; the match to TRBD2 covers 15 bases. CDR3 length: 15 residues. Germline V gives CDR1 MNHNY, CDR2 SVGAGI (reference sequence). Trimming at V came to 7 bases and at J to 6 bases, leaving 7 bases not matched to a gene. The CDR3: CASNLGLAGGSEQYF. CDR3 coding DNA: TGTGCCAGCAACCTCGGACTAGCGGGAGGGTCCGAGCAGTACTTC.

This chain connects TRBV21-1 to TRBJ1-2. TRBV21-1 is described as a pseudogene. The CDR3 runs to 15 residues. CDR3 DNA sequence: TGTGCCAGCAGCAGCTATCCGGGACTTAAGTATGGCTACACCTTC. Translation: CASSSYPGLKYGYTF.

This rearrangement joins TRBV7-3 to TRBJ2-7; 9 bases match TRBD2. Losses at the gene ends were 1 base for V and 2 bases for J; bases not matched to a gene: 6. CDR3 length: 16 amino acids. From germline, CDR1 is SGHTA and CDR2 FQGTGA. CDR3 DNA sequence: TGTGCCAGCAGCTTAAATTGGGCTAGCGGGGCCTACGAGCAGTACTTC. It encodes CASSLNWASGAYEQYF.

The CDR3 is CASSGGTGVIGYTF. In DNA form, the CDR3 reads TGTGCCAGCAGCGGGGGGACAGGGGTTATTGGCTACACCTTC. The chain is built from TRBV2 and TRBJ1-2; 10 bases agree with TRBD1. The CDR3 loop spans 14 amino acids. The germline V gene has CDR1 SNHLY and CDR2 FYNNEI. With 6 bases clipped from V and 7 bases from J, the junction kept 8 bases outside the gene matches.

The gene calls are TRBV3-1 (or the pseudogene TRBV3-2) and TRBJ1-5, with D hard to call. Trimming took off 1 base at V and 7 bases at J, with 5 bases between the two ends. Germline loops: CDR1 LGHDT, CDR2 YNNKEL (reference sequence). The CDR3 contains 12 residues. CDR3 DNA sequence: TGTGCCAGCAGCCAAGGGGAGCAGCCCCAGCATTTT. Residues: CASSQGEQPQHF.

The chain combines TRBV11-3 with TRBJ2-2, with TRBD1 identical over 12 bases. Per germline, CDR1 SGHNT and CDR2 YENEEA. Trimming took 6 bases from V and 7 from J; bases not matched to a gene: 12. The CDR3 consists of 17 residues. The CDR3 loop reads CASSDPRDRGHVGELFF. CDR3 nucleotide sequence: TGTGCCAGCAGTGACCCGAGGGACAGGGGGCATGTCGGGGAGCTGTTTTTT.

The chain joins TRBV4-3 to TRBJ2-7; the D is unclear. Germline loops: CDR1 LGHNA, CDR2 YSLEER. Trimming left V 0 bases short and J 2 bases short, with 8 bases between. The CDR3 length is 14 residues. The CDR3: CASSQDGSPYEQYF. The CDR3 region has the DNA TGCGCCAGCAGCCAAGATGGTAGCCCCTACGAGCAGTACTTC.

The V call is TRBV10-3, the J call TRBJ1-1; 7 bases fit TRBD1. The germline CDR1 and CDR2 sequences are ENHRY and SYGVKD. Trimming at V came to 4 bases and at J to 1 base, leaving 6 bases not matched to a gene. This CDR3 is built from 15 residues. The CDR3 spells CAISAAGGSNTEAFF. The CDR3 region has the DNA TGTGCCATCAGTGCGGCAGGGGGATCGAACACTGAAGCTTTCTTT.

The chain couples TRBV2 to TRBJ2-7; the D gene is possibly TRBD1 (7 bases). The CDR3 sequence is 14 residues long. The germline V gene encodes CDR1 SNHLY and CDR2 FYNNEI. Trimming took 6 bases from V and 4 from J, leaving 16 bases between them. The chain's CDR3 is CASRTPGGLYEQYF. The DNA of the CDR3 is TGTGCCAGCAGAACCCCAGGGGGACTGTACGAGCAGTACTTC. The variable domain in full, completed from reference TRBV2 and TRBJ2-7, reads EPEVTQTPSHQVTQMGQEVILRCVPISNHLYFYWYRQILGQKVEFLVSFYNNEISEKSEIFDDQFSVERPDGSNFTLKIRSTKLEDSAMYFCASRTPGGLYEQYFGPGTRLTVT.

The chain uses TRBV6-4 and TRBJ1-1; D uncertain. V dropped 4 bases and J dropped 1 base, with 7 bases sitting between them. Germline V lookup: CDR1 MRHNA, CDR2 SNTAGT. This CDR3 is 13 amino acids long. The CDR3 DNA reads TGTGCCAGCAGTGTAAGCCCGAACACTGAAGCTTTCTTT. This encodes CASSVSPNTEAFF.

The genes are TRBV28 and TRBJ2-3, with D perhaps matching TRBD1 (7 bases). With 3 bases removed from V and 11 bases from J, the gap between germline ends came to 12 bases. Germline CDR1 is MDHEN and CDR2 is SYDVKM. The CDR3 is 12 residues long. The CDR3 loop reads CASSFSGGRQYF. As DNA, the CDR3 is TGTGCCAGCAGTTTCTCAGGGGGGAGGCAGTATTTT.

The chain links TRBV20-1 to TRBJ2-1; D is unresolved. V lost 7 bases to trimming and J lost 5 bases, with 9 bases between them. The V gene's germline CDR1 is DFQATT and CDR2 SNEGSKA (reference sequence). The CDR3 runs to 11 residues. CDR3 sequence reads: CSGPYDNEQFF. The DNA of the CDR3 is TGCAGTGGGCCGTACGACAATGAGCAGTTCTTC.

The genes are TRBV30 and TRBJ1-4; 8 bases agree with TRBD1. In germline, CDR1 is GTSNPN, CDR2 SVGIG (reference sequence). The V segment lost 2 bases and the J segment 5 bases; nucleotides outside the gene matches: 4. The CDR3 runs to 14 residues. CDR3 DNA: TGTGCCTGGAGTCTTGGACAGGGAAATGAAAAACTGTTTTTT. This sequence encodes CAWSLGQGNEKLFF.

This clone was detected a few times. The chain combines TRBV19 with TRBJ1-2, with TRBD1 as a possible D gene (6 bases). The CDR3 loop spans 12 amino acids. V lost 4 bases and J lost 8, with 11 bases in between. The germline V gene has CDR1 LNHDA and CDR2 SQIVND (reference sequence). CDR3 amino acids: CASSRYRDGYTF. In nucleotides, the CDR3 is TGTGCCAGTAGTAGGTACAGGGACGGCTACACCTTC.

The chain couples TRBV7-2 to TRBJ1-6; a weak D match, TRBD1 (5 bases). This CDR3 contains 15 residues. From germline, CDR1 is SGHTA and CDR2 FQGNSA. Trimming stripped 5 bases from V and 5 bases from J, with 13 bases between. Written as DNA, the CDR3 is TGTGCCAGCAGCCCCAGGACATTCAATAATTCACCCCTCCACTTT. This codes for CASSPRTFNNSPLHF.

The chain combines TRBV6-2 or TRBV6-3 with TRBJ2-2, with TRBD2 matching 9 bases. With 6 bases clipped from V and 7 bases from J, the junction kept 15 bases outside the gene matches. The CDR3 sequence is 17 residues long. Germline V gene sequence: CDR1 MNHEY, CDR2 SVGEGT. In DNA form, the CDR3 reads TGTGCCAGCAGCCCCCGTGGGCGGGGGGGCCTAATCGGGGAGCTGTTTTTT. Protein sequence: CASSPRGRGGLIGELFF.

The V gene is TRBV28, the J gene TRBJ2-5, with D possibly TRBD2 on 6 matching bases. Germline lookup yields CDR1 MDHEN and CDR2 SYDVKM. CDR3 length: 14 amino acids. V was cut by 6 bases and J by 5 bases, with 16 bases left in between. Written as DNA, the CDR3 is TGTGCCAGCAGACCCCCGGGGGTTGGGGAGACCCAGTACTTC. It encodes CASRPPGVGETQYF.